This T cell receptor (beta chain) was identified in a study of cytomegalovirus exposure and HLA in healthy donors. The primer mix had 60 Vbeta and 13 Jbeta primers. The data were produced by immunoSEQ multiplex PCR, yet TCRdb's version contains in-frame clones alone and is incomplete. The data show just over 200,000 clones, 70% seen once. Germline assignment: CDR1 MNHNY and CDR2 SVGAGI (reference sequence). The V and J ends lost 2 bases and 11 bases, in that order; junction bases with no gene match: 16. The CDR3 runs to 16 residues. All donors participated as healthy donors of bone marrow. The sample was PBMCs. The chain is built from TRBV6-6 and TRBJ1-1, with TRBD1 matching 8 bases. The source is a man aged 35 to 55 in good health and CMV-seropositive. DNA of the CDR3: TGTGCCAGCAGTTACGGGAACCAGGGGGCCCGACTTGAGGCTTTCTTT. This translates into CASSYGNQGARLEAFF.